This paragraph reports one TCR beta chain. No antigen is known for it. This CDR3 spans 16 amino acids. Trimming stripped 5 bases from V and 4 bases from J, with 18 bases between. The germline CDR1 and CDR2 sequences are MDHEN and SYDVKM. The method was immunoSEQ multiplex PCR; TCRdb's version includes in-frame clones alone and lacks a portion of them. The sample gives about 73,000 clones, 75% to 95% of which show up once; less than 0.6% is in the top ten. This specimen belongs to a study of OX40 agonist ivuxolimab in advanced cancers. The wider study: Ivuxolimab is an agonistic anti-OX40 (CD134) antibody, and patients were treated with it. Whole-study findings and limits: In the 0.1 to 3.0 mg/kg range, CD4+ and CD8+ blood T cells had expanded clonally by week 6. Among T cells, CD8+ cells averaged more expanded clones than CD4+ cells.

This chain uses TRBV28 with TRBJ2-1; D may be TRBD2 (7 bases). The receptor was derived from an adult with an advanced solid tumor such as melanoma, head and neck, liver or kidney cancer. The sequencing used CD4+ or CD8+ T cells sorted from blood, collected in a trial of the OX40 agonist ivuxolimab. The CDR3 protein is CASSGSGGGGYNEQFF. CDR3 in DNA: TGTGCCAGCAGTGGGTCTGGGGGCGGGGGATACAATGAGCAGTTCTTC.